These T cell receptor beta chains were read from a single sample in a study of T-cell reconstitution after alpha-beta-depleted transplantation in children. Via MiXCR, TCRdb re-called the PCR reads, giving one row per CDR3 protein. The sample consists of 500,000 or so distinct CDR3 sequences, 30% to 35% of them appearing once. Sample: PBMCs from the stem cell graft donor, taken from the stem cell graft. These receptors all stem from a human donor who donated a stem cell graft to a child with aplastic anemia. CDR3s leave out the opening cysteine and the closing phenylalanine or tryptophan.

v_call	j_call	cdr3_aa
TRBV7-6	TRBJ2-3	ASSHRIMTSERTDTQY
TRBV6-5	TRBJ1-4	ASSYSIRGEGLF
TRBV28	TRBJ1-2	ASSLLGQGANGYT
TRBV7-9	TRBJ1-1	ASRGRGDTEAF
TRBV5-1	TRBJ2-1	ASSSLRGHEQF
TRBV18	TRBJ1-3	ASSPRTLSSGNTIY
TRBV5-1	TRBJ2-1	ASSFPGQGIINEQF
TRBV28	TRBJ1-1	ASSPSRMNTEAF
TRBV28	TRBJ1-1	ASSLLRDSTEAF
TRBV6-1	TRBJ2-1	ASAPSPGGRDEQF
TRBV29-1	TRBJ1-1	SVEDHERRAF
TRBV29-1	TRBJ2-2	SVGRGTNVENTGELF
TRBV7-2	TRBJ1-3	ASSQGGTGGD
TRBV15	TRBJ2-7	ATSRDFNVGGSSYEQY
TRBV30	TRBJ1-5	AWSVGARQPQH
TRBV7-8	TRBJ1-5	ASSPDTHQPQH
TRBV12-3/TRBV12-4	TRBJ2-1	ASSIGDSTYNEQF
TRBV18	TRBJ2-7	ASSRNVEYEQY
TRBV4-3	TRBJ2-1	ASSQDPAGVDEQF
TRBV20-1	TRBJ1-2	SARFISSRGYT
TRBV11-1	NA	ASSSPNRLAGRANGQY
TRBV5-1	TRBJ2-1	ASSPLDFNEQF
TRBV29-1	TRBJ2-3	SVAQGLDTQY
TRBV7-3	TRBJ2-1	ASSLTASGDNEQF
TRBV20-1	TRBJ2-1	SARSSGAYNEQF
TRBV20-1	TRBJ1-1	SAREDRVTEAF
TRBV20-1	TRBJ2-5	SAPRGRQETQY
TRBV29-1	TRBJ2-7	SVPGGLGPYEQY
TRBV6-1	TRBJ2-7	ASSPKTGATYEQY
TRBV20-1	TRBJ2-3	SARGGGDTQY
TRBV5-1	TRBJ2-1	ASSLDSTRNEQF